The 21 T cell receptor beta chains presented below share a single source sample, sequenced in a study of T cells after yellow fever vaccination. TCRdb redid the calling of the 5' RACE reads with MiXCR, one entry per CDR3 protein. This table holds 250,000 to 350,000 distinct CDR3 sequences, 6.5% to 8.5% found once. Specimen: PBMCs, collected roughly seven weeks after the first yellow fever vaccination. These receptors all come from a man aged 18 to 35 who received the YFV17D yellow fever vaccine.

This sequence joins TRBV27 and TRBJ2-6, with D unresolved. Germline assignment: CDR1 MNHEY and CDR2 SMNVEV (reference sequence). This CDR3 region has 18 residues. Between the trimmed V and J ends, which lost 4 bases and 0 bases, there was a span of 16 bases. The chain's CDR3 is CASSSTPGQSSGANVLTF. The CDR3 nucleotides read TGTGCCAGCAGTTCAACTCCGGGTCAAAGCTCTGGGGCCAACGTCCTGACTTTC.

The chain links TRBV4-1 to TRBJ2-7; D gene unclear. This CDR3 is 15 amino acids long. Looked up from germline, CDR1 is MGHRA and CDR2 is YSYEKL. Trimming took 5 bases from V and 2 from J, leaving 16 bases between them. DNA for the CDR3: TGCGCCAGCAGCATTAGATTCGGCCAGGCCTACGAGCAGTACTTC. Translation: CASSIRFGQAYEQYF.

The genes are TRBV6-2 or TRBV6-3 and TRBJ2-1, with TRBD2 identical over 11 bases. In germline, CDR1 is MNHEY, CDR2 SVGEGT. The CDR3 consists of 16 residues. Unmatched junction bases numbered 6, after V lost 4 bases and J lost 4 bases. The CDR3: CASSSGGTSGYNEQFF. CDR3 coding DNA: TGTGCCAGCAGTTCAGGAGGGACTAGCGGATACAATGAGCAGTTCTTC.

This sequence joins TRBV5-1 and TRBJ2-5, with 7 bases matching TRBD2. The V gene end was trimmed by 7 bases and the J gene end by 5 bases; junction bases not matched to a gene: 11. CDR3 length equals 14 residues. From germline, CDR1 is SGHRS and CDR2 YFSETQ. The CDR3 sequence: CASVEGGNGETQYF. In DNA, the CDR3 is TGCGCCAGCGTTGAGGGAGGGAACGGTGAGACCCAGTACTTC.

This clonotype has more than one count but fewer than ten. This rearrangement joins TRBV14 to TRBJ1-2, with D possibly being TRBD1 (6 bases). Trimming left V 4 bases short and J 6 bases short, with 21 bases between. Germline CDR1 and CDR2: SGHDN and FVKESK. The CDR3 loop spans 16 amino acids. The CDR3 region is CASSRKGIQGNDGYTF. The CDR3 region has the DNA TGTGCCAGCAGCCGAAAGGGGATACAGGGCAACGATGGCTACACCTTC. Combining the CDR3 with reference TRBV14 and TRBJ1-2 gives the whole variable domain EAGVTQFPSHSVIEKGQTVTLRCDPISGHDNLYWYRRVMGKEIKFLLHFVKESKQDESGMPNNRFLAERTGGTYSTLKVQPAELEDSGVYFCASSRKGIQGNDGYTFGSGTRLTVV.

The chain combines TRBV5-5 with TRBJ1-6; 10 bases are shared with TRBD1. The CDR3 totals 17 residues. V lost 0 bases, J lost 7 bases, and 7 bases stayed unmatched. Germline CDR1 SGHKS, CDR2 YYEKEE (reference sequence). CDR3 amino acids: CASSLEGTGAPNSPLHF. As DNA, the CDR3 is TGTGCCAGCAGCTTGGAAGGGACAGGGGCCCCAAATTCACCCCTCCACTTT.

This clonotype was seen only a few times. The V gene is TRBV28, the J gene TRBJ2-7; perhaps D is TRBD1 or TRBD2 (6 bases each). Germline CDR1 MDHEN, CDR2 SYDVKM. The germline V and J ends were trimmed by 5 bases and 4 bases, with 15 bases remaining between them. There are 14 residues in the CDR3. Here the CDR3 DNA reads TGTGCCAGCAGTCCCGATGGGGGGCTGTACGAGCAGTACGTC. Translating it yields CASSPDGGLYEQYV.

This clonotype was detected many times. The J gene is TRBJ2-7, the V gene TRBV7-9; 7 nucleotides line up with TRBD1. Germline V gene sequence: CDR1 SEHNR, CDR2 FQNEAQ (reference sequence). This CDR3 has 13 amino acids. The trim removed 5 bases at V and 4 bases at J, leaving 5 bases unmatched. The DNA for the CDR3 is TGTGCCAGCAGCCCACGGACAGGTTACGAGCAGTACTTC. This encodes CASSPRTGYEQYF. The full variable domain, in which reference TRBV7-9 and TRBJ2-7 provide the parts outside the CDR3, is DTGVSQNPRHKITKRGQNVTFRCDPISEHNRLYWYRQTLGQGPEFLTYFQNEAQLEKSRLLSDRFSAERPKGSFSTLEIQRTEQGDSAMYLCASSPRTGYEQYFGPGTRLTVT.

The rearrangement uses TRBV5-4 and TRBJ2-7, with D possibly TRBD2 on 7 matching bases. This CDR3 is built from 15 residues. Trimming removed 4 bases from V and 2 bases from J, with 16 bases in between. Germline V gives CDR1 SGHNT, CDR2 YYREEE (reference sequence). The CDR3 coding sequence is TGTGCCAGCAGCGGGGGGGCAGGGTTCGCCTACGAGCAGTACTTC. The encoded protein is CASSGGAGFAYEQYF.

This clonotype was picked up a small number of times. The chain couples TRBV29-1 to TRBJ2-1, with 7 bases aligning to TRBD2. J was trimmed by 3 bases and V by 7 bases; bases with no gene match: 6. There are 13 residues in the CDR3. Looked up from germline, CDR1 is SQVTM and CDR2 is ANQGSEA. CDR3 protein: CSAHQRDYNEQFF. DNA for the CDR3: TGCAGCGCCCACCAGCGGGACTACAATGAGCAGTTCTTC.

This clonotype was detected many times. The chain uses TRBV7-2 and TRBJ2-3; D gene ambiguous. The CDR3 spans 14 residues. V shed 0 bases and J shed 7 bases, with 11 bases lying between them. Germline loops: CDR1 SGHTA, CDR2 FQGNSA. This CDR3 reads CASSLAVPGNTQYF. DNA for the CDR3: TGTGCCAGCAGCTTAGCGGTCCCGGGCAATACGCAGTATTTT.

This clonotype has more than one count but fewer than ten. CDR3: CASSRREQYEQYV. CDR3 bases: TGCGCCAGCAGCCGTCGCGAGCAGTACGAGCAGTACGTC. The chain recombines TRBV4-1 with TRBJ2-7; unclear D gene. V was cut by 4 bases and J by 4 bases, with 11 bases left in between. This CDR3 is built from 13 residues. Germline CDR1 MGHRA, CDR2 YSYEKL.

This clonotype was found many times. This rearrangement joins TRBV20-1 to TRBJ1-5; 7 bases match TRBD1. CDR3 size: 13 residues. Trimming at V came to 4 bases and at J to 4 bases, leaving 4 bases not matched to a gene. Germline V gene sequence: CDR1 DFQATT, CDR2 SNEGSKA (reference sequence). CDR3 sequence: CSAKGAGNQPQHF. CDR3 nucleotides: TGCAGTGCTAAGGGGGCGGGAAATCAGCCCCAGCATTTT.

This clonotype occurred many times. This CDR3 is CASSQVKLAKNIQYF. In DNA, the CDR3 is TGCGCCAGCAGCCAGGTTAAACTAGCCAAAAACATTCAGTACTTC. The chain combines TRBV4-3 with TRBJ2-4; no reliable D call. Per the germline V gene, CDR1 is LGHNA and CDR2 is YSLEER. The CDR3 covers 15 residues. V was trimmed by 3 bases and J by 0 bases, leaving 9 bases between them.

In its sample, this clonotype was seen a few times. V is TRBV6-2 or TRBV6-3 and J is TRBJ1-2, with 10 bases fitting TRBD1. Unmatched junction bases numbered 5, after V lost 6 bases and J lost 7 bases. The germline gives CDR1 MNHEY, CDR2 SVGEGT. The CDR3 has 13 amino acids. The CDR3 reads CASSRDRGRGYTF. CDR3 nucleotide sequence: TGTGCCAGCAGCCGGGACAGGGGACGTGGCTACACCTTC.

This clonotype has at least ten counts. This chain links TRBV29-1 with TRBJ1-2; D is unresolved. The germline V gene encodes CDR1 SQVTM and CDR2 ANQGSEA. The CDR3 runs 11 residues. CDR3 nucleotides: TGCAGTGGGTCGGGAAACTATGGCTACACCTTC. Encoded protein: CSGSGNYGYTF.

The chain recombines TRBV7-9 with TRBJ2-3; TRBD1 aligns across 7 bases. The CDR3 extends over 14 amino acids. Germline lookup yields CDR1 SEHNR and CDR2 FQNEAQ (reference sequence). The V segment lost 1 base and the J segment 5 bases; nucleotides outside the gene matches: 3. The CDR3 protein is CASSLEGAVDTQYF. The CDR3 nucleotides read TGTGCCAGCAGCTTAGAGGGGGCGGTAGATACGCAGTATTTT.

This clonotype was seen only a few times. This sequence joins TRBV5-1 and TRBJ2-7; 10 nucleotides agree with TRBD1. V was pared by 4 bases and J by 3 bases, with 7 bases of the junction left unmatched. CDR3 length equals 15 residues. In germline, CDR1 is SGHRS, CDR2 YFSETQ. The CDR3 sequence: CASSTGQGLHYEQYF. The CDR3 DNA reads TGCGCCAGCAGCACGGGACAGGGGCTACACTACGAGCAGTACTTC.

This clonotype has just a few counts. This sequence joins TRBV15 and TRBJ2-3; 7 bases align to TRBD2. CDR1 and CDR2 (germline): LNHNV, YYDKDF (reference sequence). The J segment lost 0 bases and the V segment lost 5 bases, leaving 5 bases of the junction unmatched. The CDR3 loop spans 15 amino acids. The CDR3 nucleotides are TGTGCCACCAGCGGGAGGGGAGGGAGCACAGATACGCAGTATTTT. Amino acids: CATSGRGGSTDTQYF.

This clonotype was observed a handful of times. The rearrangement uses TRBV12-3 or TRBV12-4 and TRBJ2-5; tentative D call: TRBD2 (6 bases). V was trimmed by 8 bases and J by 6 bases, leaving 19 bases between them. This CDR3 spans 14 amino acids. CDR3 sequence (DNA): TGTGCCAGCCGAGGAGGTGGGGGGACGAAGACCCAGTACTTC. Translating gives CASRGGGGTKTQYF.

The table lists this clonotype with a count of one. This rearrangement joins TRBV12-3 or TRBV12-4 to TRBJ1-5, with D hard to call. V lost 3 bases and J lost 7, with 10 bases in between. The length of the CDR3 is 13 residues. In nucleotides, the CDR3 is TGTGCCAGCAGTTTTACGGTTGGCCAGCCCCAGCATTTT. It yields the protein CASSFTVGQPQHF.